This T cell receptor beta chain derives from a study of blood T cell repertoires in COVID-19. Study-level information: Specimens from acute and convalescent COVID-19 originated in the United States, Italy and Spain. Sources were T cells, B-cell-depleted T cells, or PBMCs; the material itself was cDNA or gDNA.

The germline V gene has CDR1 LGHNA and CDR2 YSLEER. This CDR3 comprises 14 residues. Deletions cut 2 bases from V and 5 bases from J, with 13 bases between. In the authors' workflow: Amplification with reference gene primers provided the estimates of nucleated cell counts. Produced via immunoSEQ multiplex PCR; TCRdb's table is partial and in-frame only. V, J and clone size are taken as reported in that table, and D and trimming were inferred from the DNA itself. The sample gives tens of thousands of clones, 91% of which show up once; around 9% is in the top ten. The sequenced sample was peripheral blood. The chain uses TRBV4-3 and TRBJ2-7, with D perhaps TRBD2 (5 bases). The receptor comes from a human donor in a cohort sampled during active COVID-19. The CDR3 reads CASSQQDGGDEQYF. CDR3 nucleotides: TGCGCCAGCAGCCAACAGGACGGAGGAGACGAGCAGTACTTC.